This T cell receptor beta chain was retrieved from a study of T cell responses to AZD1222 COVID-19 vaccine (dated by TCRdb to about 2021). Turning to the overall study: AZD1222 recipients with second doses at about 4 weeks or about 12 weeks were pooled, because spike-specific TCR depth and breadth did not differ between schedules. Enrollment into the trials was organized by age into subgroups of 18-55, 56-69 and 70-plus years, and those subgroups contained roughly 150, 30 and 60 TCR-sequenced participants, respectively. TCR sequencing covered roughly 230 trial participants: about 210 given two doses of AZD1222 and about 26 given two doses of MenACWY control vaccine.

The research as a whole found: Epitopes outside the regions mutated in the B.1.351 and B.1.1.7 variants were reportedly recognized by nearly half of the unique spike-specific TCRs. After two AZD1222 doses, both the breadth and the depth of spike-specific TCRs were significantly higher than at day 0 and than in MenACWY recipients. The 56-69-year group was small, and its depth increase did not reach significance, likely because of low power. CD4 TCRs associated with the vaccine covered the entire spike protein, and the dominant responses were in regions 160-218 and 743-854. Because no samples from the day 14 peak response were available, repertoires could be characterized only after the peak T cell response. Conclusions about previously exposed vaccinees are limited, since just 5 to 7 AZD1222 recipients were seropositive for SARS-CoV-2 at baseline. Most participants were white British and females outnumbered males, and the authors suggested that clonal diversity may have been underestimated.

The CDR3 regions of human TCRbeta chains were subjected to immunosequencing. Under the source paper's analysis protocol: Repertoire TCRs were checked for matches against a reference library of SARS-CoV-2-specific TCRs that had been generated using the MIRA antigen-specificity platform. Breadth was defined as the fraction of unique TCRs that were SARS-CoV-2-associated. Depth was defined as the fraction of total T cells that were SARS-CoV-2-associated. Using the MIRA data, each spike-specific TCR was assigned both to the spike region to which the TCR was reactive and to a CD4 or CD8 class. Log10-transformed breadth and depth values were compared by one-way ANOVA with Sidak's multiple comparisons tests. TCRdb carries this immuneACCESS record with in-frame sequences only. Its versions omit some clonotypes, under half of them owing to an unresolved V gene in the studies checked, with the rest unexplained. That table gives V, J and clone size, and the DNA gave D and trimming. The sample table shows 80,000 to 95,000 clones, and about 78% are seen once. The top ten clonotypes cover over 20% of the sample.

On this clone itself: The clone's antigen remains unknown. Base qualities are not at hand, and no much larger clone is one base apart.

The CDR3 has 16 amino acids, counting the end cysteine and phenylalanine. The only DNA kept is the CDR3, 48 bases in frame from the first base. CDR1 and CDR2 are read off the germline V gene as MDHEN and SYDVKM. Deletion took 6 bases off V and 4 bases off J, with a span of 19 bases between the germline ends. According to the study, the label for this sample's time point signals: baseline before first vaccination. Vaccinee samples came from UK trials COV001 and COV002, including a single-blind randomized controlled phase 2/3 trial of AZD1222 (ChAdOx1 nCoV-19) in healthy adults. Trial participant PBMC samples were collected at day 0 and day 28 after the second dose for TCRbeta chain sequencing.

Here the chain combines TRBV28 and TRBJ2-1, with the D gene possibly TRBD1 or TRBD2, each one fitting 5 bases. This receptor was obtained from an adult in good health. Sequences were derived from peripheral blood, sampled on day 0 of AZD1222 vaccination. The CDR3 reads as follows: CASRLPGTPGYNEQFF. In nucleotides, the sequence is TGTGCCAGCAGATTGCCCGGGACCCCCGGGTACAATGAGCAGTTCTTC.